A single sample is the source of the 2 T cell receptor beta chains below, sequenced in a study of Ad26.COV2.S vaccination and SARS-CoV-2 variants. Noted treatment: around 19 received Ad26.COV2.S at low or high dose, single or two shots; several received placebo; per-sample allocation not given. Sampling was performed 63 days after the first vaccine or placebo injection. The assay was immunoSEQ multiplex PCR, and TCRdb's table has in-frame clones only and misses some. The table includes hundreds of thousands of clones, around 87% detected once. The sample consisted of peripheral blood, taken in a trial of Ad26.COV2.S vaccine versus placebo. The receptors stem from a person aged 18-60 years who received the Ad26.COV2.S COVID-19 vaccine or a placebo.

This chain connects TRBV5-6 to TRBJ2-5, with D possibly matching TRBD2 (7 bases). The CDR3 is made up of 19 amino acids. Trimming removed 0 bases at V and 2 bases at J, with 23 bases between. Germline V lookup: CDR1 SGHDT, CDR2 YYEEEE. The CDR3 loop is CASSLEGGPRTPKQETQYF. CDR3 sequence (DNA): TGTGCCAGCAGCTTGGAGGGGGGGCCCCGGACCCCAAAACAAGAGACCCAGTACTTC.

The chain recombines TRBV29-1 with TRBJ1-1; D remains unclear. V lost 5 bases and J lost 5, with 15 bases in between. The CDR3 consists of 13 residues. Per the germline V gene, CDR1 is SQVTM and CDR2 is ANQGSEA. The CDR3 bases are TGCAGCGTTACCGCGTCGTGGGGTACTGAAGCTTTCTTT. It translates to CSVTASWGTEAFF. Looking up the rest from reference TRBV29-1 and TRBJ1-1 gives the full variable domain: SAVISQKPSRDICQRGTSLTIQCQVDSQVTMMFWYRQQPGQSLTLIATANQGSEATYESGFVIDKFPISRPNLTFSTLTVSNMSPEDSSIYLCSVTASWGTEAFFGQGTRLTVV.